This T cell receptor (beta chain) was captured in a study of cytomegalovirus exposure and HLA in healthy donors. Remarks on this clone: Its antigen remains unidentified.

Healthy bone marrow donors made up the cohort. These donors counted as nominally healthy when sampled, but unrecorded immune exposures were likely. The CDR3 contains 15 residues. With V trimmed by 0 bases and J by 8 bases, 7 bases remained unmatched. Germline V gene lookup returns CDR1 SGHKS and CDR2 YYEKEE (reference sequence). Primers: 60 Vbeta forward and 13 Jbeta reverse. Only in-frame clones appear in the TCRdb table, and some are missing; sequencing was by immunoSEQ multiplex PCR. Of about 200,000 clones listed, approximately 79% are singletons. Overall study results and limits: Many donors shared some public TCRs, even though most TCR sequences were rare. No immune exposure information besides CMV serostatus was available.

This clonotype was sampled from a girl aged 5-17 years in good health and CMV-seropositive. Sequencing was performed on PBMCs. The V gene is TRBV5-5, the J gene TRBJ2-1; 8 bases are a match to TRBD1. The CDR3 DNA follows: TGTGCCAGCAGCTTGGAAGGACAGGGTTACCATGAGCAGTTCTTC. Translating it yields CASSLEGQGYHEQFF.